Following are 9 T cell receptor beta chains from one sample sequenced in a study of PD-L1 blockade in urothelial cancer (dated by TCRdb to 2017 to 2019). The label giving this sample's time point can be read as: pretreatment peripheral blood. Library preparation was by the immunoSEQ multiplex PCR assay. The table was pulled from immuneACCESS by TCRdb, which kept in-frame rearrangements only. Such tables lose some clones; where checked, under half of the loss comes from unresolved V genes, and the rest has no known cause. The sample data list more than 50,000 clones, and approximately 80% of these were observed just once. The ten largest clonotypes hold 3% to 4% of the sample. This sample comprised PBMCs, obtained around atezolizumab (anti-PD-L1) treatment. The receptors derive from a man aged 65 to 85 with urothelial cancer.

The chain uses TRBV15 and TRBJ2-7; TRBD1 matches 9 bases. CDR3 length equals 16 residues. V lost 0 bases to trimming and J lost 6 bases; unmatched junction nucleotides: 9. Per the germline V gene, CDR1 is LNHNV and CDR2 is YYDKDF (reference sequence). CDR3 DNA sequence: TGTGCCACCAGCAGAGATCTAGGGACAGGGTCTCTCGAGCAGTACTTC. Protein: CATSRDLGTGSLEQYF.

This chain connects TRBV10-3 to TRBJ1-2; maybe TRBD1 (6 bases). The CDR3 runs 13 residues. Trimming left V 7 bases short and J 6 bases short, with 15 bases between. Germline V gives CDR1 ENHRY, CDR2 SYGVKD. The CDR3 nucleotides read TGTGCCATCACACAGGGTGCGGCGGATGGCTACACCTTC. Amino acid sequence: CAITQGAADGYTF.

This chain links TRBV27 with TRBJ2-1, with TRBD2 identical over 8 bases. V trimming: 3 bases; J trimming: 4 bases; junction bases outside the gene matches: 5. Germline-derived CDR1 and CDR2 are MNHEY and SMNVEV (reference sequence). CDR3 length equals 15 residues. DNA for the CDR3: TGTGCCAGCAGTTTCTACGCTAGCGGGTACAATGAGCAGTTCTTC. Residues: CASSFYASGYNEQFF.

This chain connects TRBV14 to TRBJ2-1; TRBD2 matches at 11 bases. Germline lookup yields CDR1 SGHDN and CDR2 FVKESK. The CDR3 loop spans 15 amino acids. After removal of 3 bases from V and 2 bases from J, the junction contained 0 bases not matched to a gene. This chain's CDR3 is CASSQTSGTYNEQFF. CDR3 bases: TGTGCCAGCAGCCAGACTAGCGGGACCTACAATGAGCAGTTCTTC.

CDR3 loop: CASSERDREVDGYTF. The DNA of the CDR3 is TGCGCCAGCAGTGAGCGAGACAGGGAGGTCGACGGCTACACCTTC. The chain carries TRBV10-1 and TRBJ1-2; 7 positions match TRBD1. CDR3 length: 15 amino acids. Looked up from germline, CDR1 is WNHNN and CDR2 is SYGVQD (reference sequence). The V segment lost 2 bases and the J segment 8 bases; nucleotides outside the gene matches: 11.

The V and J genes are TRBV27 and TRBJ2-3; 15 bases agree with TRBD2. With 0 bases clipped from V and 3 bases from J, the junction kept 1 base outside the gene matches. This CDR3 is built from 17 residues. Germline CDR1 and CDR2: MNHEY and SMNVEV (reference sequence). CDR3 bases: TGTGCCAGCAGTTTATCTGGACTAGCGGGAGGGACAGATACGCAGTATTTT. This gives the protein CASSLSGLAGGTDTQYF.

J is TRBJ2-1 and V is TRBV5-1, with 7 bases matching TRBD2. The V gene's germline CDR1 is SGHRS and CDR2 YFSETQ. V lost 1 base and J lost 3; bases outside the gene matches: 4. This CDR3 contains 15 residues. The CDR3 coding sequence is TGCGCCAGCAGCTTGCTGGGACTATACTACAATGAGCAGTTCTTC. Translation: CASSLLGLYYNEQFF.

The chain links TRBV9 to TRBJ2-2; TRBD2 aligns across 10 bases. The CDR3 has 16 residues. V shed 4 bases and J 4 bases; nucleotides not matched to a gene: 7. The germline V gene encodes CDR1 SGDLS and CDR2 YYNGEE. This CDR3 is CASSTTSGKSTGELFF. The CDR3 nucleotides are TGTGCCAGCAGCACTACTAGCGGGAAGTCCACCGGGGAGCTGTTTTTT.

This sequence joins TRBV19 and TRBJ2-7, with 7 bases lining up with TRBD2. The CDR3 spans 13 residues. V trimming: 5 bases; J trimming: 4 bases; junction bases outside the gene matches: 5. Germline CDR1 and CDR2: LNHDA and SQIVND (reference sequence). The CDR3 coding sequence is TGTGCCAGTAGTCGACGGGGGGTATACGAGCAGTACTTC. Its translation: CASSRRGVYEQYF.